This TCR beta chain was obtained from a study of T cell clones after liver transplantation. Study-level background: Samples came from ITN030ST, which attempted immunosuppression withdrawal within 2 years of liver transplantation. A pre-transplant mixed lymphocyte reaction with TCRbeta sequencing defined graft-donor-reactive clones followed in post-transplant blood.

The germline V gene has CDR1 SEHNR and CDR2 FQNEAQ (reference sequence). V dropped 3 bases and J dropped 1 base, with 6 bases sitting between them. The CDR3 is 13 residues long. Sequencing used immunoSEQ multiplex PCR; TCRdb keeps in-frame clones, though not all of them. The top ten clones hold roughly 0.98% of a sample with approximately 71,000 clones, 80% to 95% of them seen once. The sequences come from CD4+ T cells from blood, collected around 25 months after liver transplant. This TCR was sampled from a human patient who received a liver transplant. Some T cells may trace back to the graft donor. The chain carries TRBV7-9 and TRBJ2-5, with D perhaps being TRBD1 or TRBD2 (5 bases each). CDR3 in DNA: TGTGCCAGCAGCTTCGGGGCCCAAGAGACCCAGTACTTC. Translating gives CASSFGAQETQYF.